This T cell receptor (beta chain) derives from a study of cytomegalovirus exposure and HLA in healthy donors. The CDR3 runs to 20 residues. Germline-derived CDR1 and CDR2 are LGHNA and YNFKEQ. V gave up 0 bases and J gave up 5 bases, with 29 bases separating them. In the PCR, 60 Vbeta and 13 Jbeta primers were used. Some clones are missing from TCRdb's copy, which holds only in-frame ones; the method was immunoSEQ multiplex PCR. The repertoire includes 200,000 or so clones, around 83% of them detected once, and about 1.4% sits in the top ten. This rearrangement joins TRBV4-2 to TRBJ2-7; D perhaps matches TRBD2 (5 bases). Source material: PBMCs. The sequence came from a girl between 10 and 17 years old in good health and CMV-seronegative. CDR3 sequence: CASSQEPRRYLGGPGDEQYF. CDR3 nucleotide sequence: TGTGCCAGCAGCCAAGAACCCCGCCGCTATTTAGGAGGCCCTGGAGACGAGCAGTACTTC.